This TCR beta chain appears in the sequencing data of a study of T cell clones after liver transplantation. Study-wide findings and caveats: Rather than being deleted, graft donor-reactive T cells may have moved into the graft.

Trimming removed 5 bases from V and 4 bases from J; junction bases left unmatched: 9. Germline assignment: CDR1 MGHRA and CDR2 YSYEKL. The CDR3 spans 15 residues. The method was immunoSEQ multiplex PCR; TCRdb's version includes in-frame clones alone and lacks a portion of them. The table has roughly 100,000 clones, around 80% seen once. With regard to this clone: The antigen remains undetermined.

This receptor was obtained from a human patient who received a liver transplant. A share of the T cells may be of graft donor origin. Material: CD4+ T cells from blood, obtained around 4 years after liver transplant. This rearrangement joins TRBV4-1 to TRBJ2-5; 8 bases line up with TRBD1. The chain's CDR3 is CASSSGTGFGETQYF. The DNA for the CDR3 is TGCGCCAGCAGCTCCGGGACAGGTTTCGGAGAGACCCAGTACTTC.